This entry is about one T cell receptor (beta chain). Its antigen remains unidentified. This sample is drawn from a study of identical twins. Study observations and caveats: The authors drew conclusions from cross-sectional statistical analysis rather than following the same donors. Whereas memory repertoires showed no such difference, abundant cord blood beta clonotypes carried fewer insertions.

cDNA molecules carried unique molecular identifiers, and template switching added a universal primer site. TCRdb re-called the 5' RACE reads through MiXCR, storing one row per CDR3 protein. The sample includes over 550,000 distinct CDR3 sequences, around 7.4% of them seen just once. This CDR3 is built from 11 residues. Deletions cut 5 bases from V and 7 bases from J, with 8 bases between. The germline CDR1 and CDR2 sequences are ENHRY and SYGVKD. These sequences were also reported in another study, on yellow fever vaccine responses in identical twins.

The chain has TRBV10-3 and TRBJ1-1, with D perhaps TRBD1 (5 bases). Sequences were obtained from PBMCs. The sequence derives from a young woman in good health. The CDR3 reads CAISPGDEAFF. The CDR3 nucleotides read TGTGCCATCAGTCCGGGGGATGAAGCTTTCTTT.